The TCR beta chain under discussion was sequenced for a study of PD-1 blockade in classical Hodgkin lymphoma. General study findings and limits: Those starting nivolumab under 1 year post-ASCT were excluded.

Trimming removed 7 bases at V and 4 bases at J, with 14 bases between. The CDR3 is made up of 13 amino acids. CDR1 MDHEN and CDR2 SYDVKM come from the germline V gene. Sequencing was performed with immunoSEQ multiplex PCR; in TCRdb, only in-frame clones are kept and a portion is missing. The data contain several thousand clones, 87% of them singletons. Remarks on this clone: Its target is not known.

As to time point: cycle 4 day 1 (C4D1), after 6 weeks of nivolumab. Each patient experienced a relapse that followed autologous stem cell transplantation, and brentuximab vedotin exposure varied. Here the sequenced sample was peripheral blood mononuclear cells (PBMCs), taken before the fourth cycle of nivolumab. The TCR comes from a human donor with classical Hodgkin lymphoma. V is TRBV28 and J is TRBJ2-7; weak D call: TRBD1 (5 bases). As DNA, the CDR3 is TGTGCCAGCAAATCGGTCCAGGGTTACGAGCAGTACTTC. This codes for CASKSVQGYEQYF.